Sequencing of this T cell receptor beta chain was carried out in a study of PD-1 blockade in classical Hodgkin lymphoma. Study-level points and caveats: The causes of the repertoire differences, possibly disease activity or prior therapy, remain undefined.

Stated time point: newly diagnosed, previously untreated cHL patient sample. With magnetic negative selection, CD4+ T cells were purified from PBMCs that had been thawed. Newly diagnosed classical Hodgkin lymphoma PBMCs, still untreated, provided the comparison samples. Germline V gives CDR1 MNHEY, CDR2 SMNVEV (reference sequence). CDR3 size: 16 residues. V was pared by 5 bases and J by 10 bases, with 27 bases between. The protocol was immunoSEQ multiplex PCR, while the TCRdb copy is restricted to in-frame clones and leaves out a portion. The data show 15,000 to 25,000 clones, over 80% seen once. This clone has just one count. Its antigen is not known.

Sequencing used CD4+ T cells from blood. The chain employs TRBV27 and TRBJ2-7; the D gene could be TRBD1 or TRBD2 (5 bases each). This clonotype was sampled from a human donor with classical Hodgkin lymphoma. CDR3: CASSAPGTEGLSKQYF. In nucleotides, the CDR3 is TGTGCCAGCAGTGCGCCCGGGACCGAGGGATTGTCGAAACAGTACTTC.